This entry lists 25 T cell receptor beta chains sequenced from one sample in a study of CD8 T cells in Susac syndrome. A quantity of roughly 0.5 to 1 ug RNA underwent reverse transcription using random hexamers. TCRdb redid the calling of the immunoSEQ multiplex PCR reads with MiXCR, one entry per CDR3 protein. The sample has approximately 190,000 distinct CDR3 sequences, more than 90% seen once. Specimen: CD4+ T cells from PBMCs. The receptors originated from a human donor with Susac syndrome.

The V call is TRBV5-1, the J call TRBJ2-5; D is perhaps TRBD2 (5 bases). V dropped 2 bases and J dropped 1 base, with 9 bases sitting between them. The CDR3 totals 14 residues. Germline loops: CDR1 SGHRS, CDR2 YFSETQ. Here the CDR3 reads CASSFSGSQETQYF. The DNA for the CDR3 is TGCGCCAGCAGCTTTTCGGGATCCCAAGAGACCCAGTACTTC.

The rearrangement links TRBV20-1 to TRBJ2-7, with TRBD1 as a possible D gene (5 bases). Germline CDR1 and CDR2: DFQATT and SNEGSKA (reference sequence). V was clipped by 6 bases and J by 2 bases, with 20 bases between them. CDR3 size: 15 residues. The CDR3 DNA sequence: TGCAGTGCCAGAAATCCCGGACACGGCCCCTACGAGCAGTACTTC. This encodes CSARNPGHGPYEQYF.

This chain connects TRBV7-3 to TRBJ2-1; 16 positions agree with TRBD2. The CDR3 covers 19 residues. The V and J ends lost 5 bases and 1 base, in that order; junction bases with no gene match: 8. From germline, CDR1 is SGHTA and CDR2 FQGTGA. The CDR3 region is CASSTGLAGGRKSYNEQFF. The CDR3 DNA reads as TGTGCCAGCAGCACGGGACTAGCGGGGGGGCGAAAATCCTACAATGAGCAGTTCTTC.

The rearrangement links TRBV28 to TRBJ2-7; tentatively, D is TRBD1 or TRBD2 (5 bases each). The CDR3 has 14 residues. The V gene's germline CDR1 is MDHEN and CDR2 SYDVKM. Trimming shortened V by 8 bases and J by 2 bases, and 16 bases separated the two germline ends. The CDR3 is CASLNRDGPYEQYF. For the CDR3, the DNA is TGTGCCAGCCTCAACCGGGACGGTCCCTACGAGCAGTACTTC.

This rearrangement joins TRBV6-1 to TRBJ1-2; a weak D match, TRBD1 (6 bases). Germline CDR1 is MNHNS and CDR2 is SASEGT. The CDR3 has 17 amino acids. Trimming removed 7 bases at V and 3 bases at J, with 24 bases between. CDR3 in DNA: TGTGCCAGCACGCGAGAAGGAACTGGACAGCCCGACTATGGCTACACCTTC. Protein sequence: CASTREGTGQPDYGYTF.

The CDR3 reads CATTPAGTRGNTIYF. The DNA of the CDR3 is TGTGCCACCACCCCCGCAGGAACTAGAGGAAACACCATATATTTT. The chain links TRBV15 to TRBJ1-3; the D is unclear. The V end was cut by 7 bases, the J end by 4 bases, with 17 bases between. Germline lookup yields CDR1 LNHNV and CDR2 YYDKDF (reference sequence). This CDR3 is built from 15 residues.

The chain has TRBV7-9 and TRBJ1-5; D unresolved. V was trimmed by 5 bases and J by 4 bases, leaving 9 bases between them. CDR1 and CDR2 (germline): SEHNR, FQNEAQ (reference sequence). The CDR3 sequence is 13 residues long. The CDR3 loop is CASSPTTNQPQHF. The CDR3 DNA follows: TGTGCCAGCAGCCCGACAACTAATCAGCCCCAGCATTTT.

J is TRBJ2-1 and V is TRBV12-5; D tentatively reads TRBD1 or TRBD2 (7 bases each). The CDR3 has 15 amino acids. V was clipped by 1 base and J by 4 bases, with 11 bases between them. Germline V gene sequence: CDR1 LGHNT, CDR2 FRNRAP. As DNA, the CDR3 is TGTGCTAGTGGTTTGGGGCAGGGGGGGTACAATGAGCAGTTCTTC. As protein: CASGLGQGGYNEQFF.

The V and J genes are TRBV29-1 and TRBJ2-5; perhaps TRBD1 as D (6 bases). The CDR3 totals 12 residues. Germline CDR1 is SQVTM and CDR2 is ANQGSEA. Trimming took off 6 bases at V and 5 bases at J, with 13 bases between the two ends. The CDR3 here is CSVFTGLETQYF. DNA for the CDR3: TGCAGCGTGTTTACAGGGTTGGAGACCCAGTACTTC.

This chain connects TRBV3-1 to TRBJ1-1; D remains unclear. This CDR3 has 13 residues. The germline CDR1 and CDR2 sequences are LGHDT and YNNKEL (reference sequence). V lost 8 bases and J lost 3, with 13 bases in between. This CDR3 reads CASGPSGDTEAFF. The CDR3 DNA reads TGTGCCAGCGGTCCGTCCGGGGACACTGAAGCTTTCTTT.

This chain connects TRBV20-1 to TRBJ1-2; weak D call: TRBD1 (5 bases). Germline V CDR1 and CDR2: DFQATT, SNEGSKA (reference sequence). V lost 2 bases and J lost 2, with 9 bases in between. The CDR3 totals 13 residues. DNA of the CDR3: TGCAGTGCTAGACAGGGAGAGAACTATGGCTACACCTTC. Amino acid sequence: CSARQGENYGYTF.

A word on this clonotype: Germline and junction disagree at one end, which may indicate a read error. The chain joins TRBV12-3 or TRBV12-4 to TRBJ2-7, with 12 bases identical to TRBD1. The CDR3 is made up of 16 amino acids. DNA of the CDR3: TGTGCCAGCAGTCTGGGTAGGGGACAGGGGGCCGAGACTAATTCCTTC. This encodes CASSLGRGQGAETNSF.

The chain employs TRBV19 and TRBJ2-4; D is uncertain. The CDR3 loop spans 13 amino acids. V lost 8 bases, J lost 0 bases, and 8 bases lay in between. Germline-derived CDR1 and CDR2 are LNHDA and SQIVND (reference sequence). In nucleotides, the CDR3 is TGTGCCAGTCGCACCGAAGCCAAAAACATTCAGTACTTC. It translates to CASRTEAKNIQYF.

The CDR3 spells CATSRGVRETQYF. The CDR3 nucleotides are TGTGCCACCAGCAGAGGGGTCCGAGAGACCCAGTACTTC. This chain connects TRBV15 to TRBJ2-5; D gene ambiguous. Trimming left V 1 base short and J 4 bases short, with 7 bases between. CDR1 is LNHNV and CDR2 is YYDKDF in the germline V gene (reference sequence). The CDR3 covers 13 residues. The entire variable domain, with the rest obtained from reference TRBV15 and TRBJ2-5, is as follows: DAMVIQNPRYQVTQFGKPVTLSCSQTLNHNVMYWYQQKSSQAPKLLFHYYDKDFNNEADTPDNFQSRRPNTSFCFLDIRSPGLGDTAMYLCATSRGVRETQYFGPGTRLLVL.

This chain uses TRBV7-9 with TRBJ1-1; possibly TRBD1 for D (6 bases). This CDR3 is 17 amino acids long. Trimming pared 2 bases from V and 0 bases from J, leaving 16 bases between. Germline V CDR1 and CDR2: SEHNR, FQNEAQ (reference sequence). CDR3 region: CASSLSRGGVLNTEAFF. The CDR3 DNA is TGTGCCAGCAGCTTATCCAGGGGCGGTGTGTTGAACACTGAAGCTTTCTTT.

The gene calls are TRBV12-3 or TRBV12-4 and TRBJ2-1; TRBD2 agrees at 12 bases. Trimming took 6 bases from V and 10 from J; bases not matched to a gene: 7. This CDR3 contains 14 residues. Here the CDR3 reads CASRASGGALEQFF. Written as DNA, the CDR3 is TGTGCCAGCAGAGCTAGCGGGGGGGCCTTGGAGCAGTTCTTC.

The chain combines TRBV29-1 with TRBJ2-3; TRBD1 agrees at 9 bases. Trimming took 5 bases from V and 1 from J; bases not matched to a gene: 4. Germline V CDR1 and CDR2: SQVTM, ANQGSEA. CDR3 length: 14 residues. CDR3 coding DNA: TGCAGCGTTTCCACAGGGGGCGGCACAGATACGCAGTATTTT. It yields the protein CSVSTGGGTDTQYF.

This sequence joins TRBV20-1 and TRBJ2-1; weak D call: TRBD1 (6 bases). Germline CDR1 DFQATT, CDR2 SNEGSKA (reference sequence). The CDR3 covers 15 residues. With 4 bases removed from V and 2 bases from J, the gap between germline ends came to 15 bases. The CDR3, as DNA: TGCAGTGCTACAATAACGGGACAAGCCTACAATGAGCAGTTCTTC. Protein product: CSATITGQAYNEQFF.

The genes are TRBV5-1 and TRBJ2-2; 9 nucleotides line up with TRBD1. Germline loops: CDR1 SGHRS, CDR2 YFSETQ. The CDR3 consists of 16 residues. V lost 0 bases, J lost 3 bases, and 3 bases stayed unmatched. CDR3 DNA: TGCGCCAGCAGCTTGGAGGGACAGGGTGACACCGGGGAGCTGTTTTTT. Encoded protein: CASSLEGQGDTGELFF.

V usage is TRBV7-9 and J usage is TRBJ2-5, with D possibly being TRBD2 (5 bases). Germline-derived CDR1 and CDR2 are SEHNR and FQNEAQ (reference sequence). The CDR3 has 12 residues. V dropped 11 bases and J dropped 1 base, with 11 bases sitting between them. CDR3 region: CAARGPQETQYF. The CDR3 DNA reads as TGTGCCGCCCGGGGTCCCCAAGAGACCCAGTACTTC.

The chain has TRBV20-1 and TRBJ2-5; D may correspond to TRBD1 or TRBD2 (7 bases each). This CDR3 comprises 15 residues. Germline values: CDR1 DFQATT, CDR2 SNEGSKA (reference sequence). Trimming pared 5 bases from V and 4 bases from J, leaving 20 bases between. The CDR3 DNA sequence: TGCAGTGCTGGGAGGGACAGTTTTACGGCAGAGACCCAGTACTTC. Its translation is CSAGRDSFTAETQYF.

The chain combines TRBV5-1 with TRBJ1-1; D unclear. CDR1 is SGHRS, CDR2 YFSETQ, per germline. The CDR3 spans 13 residues. The V end lost 2 bases, the J end lost 6 bases, and 11 bases lay between the germline ends. This chain's CDR3 is CASSLSGVPEAFF. CDR3 bases: TGCGCCAGCAGCTTAAGCGGGGTCCCTGAAGCTTTCTTT. The whole variable domain, filled in from reference TRBV5-1 and TRBJ1-1, reads KAGVTQTPRYLIKTRGQQVTLSCSPISGHRSVSWYQQTPGQGLQFLFEYFSETQRNKGNFPGRFSGRQFSNSRSEMNVSTLELGDSALYLCASSLSGVPEAFFGQGTRLTVV.

This chain links TRBV6-2 or TRBV6-3 with TRBJ2-7, with TRBD2 matching 8 bases. Trimming removed 2 bases from V and 5 bases from J; junction bases left unmatched: 11. The CDR3 extends over 16 amino acids. Germline V gene sequence: CDR1 MNHEY, CDR2 SVGEGT. CDR3 nucleotides: TGTGCCAGCAGTTACCTGGACCCGGGGGGGCTTGACGAGCAGTACTTC. Its protein is CASSYLDPGGLDEQYF.

This chain uses TRBV14 with TRBJ2-4; D not certain. The CDR3 consists of 13 residues. Trimming removed 2 bases at V and 0 bases at J, with 2 bases between. In germline, CDR1 is SGHDN, CDR2 FVKESK. The chain's CDR3 is CASSQLAKNIQYF. In DNA form, the CDR3 reads TGTGCCAGCAGCCAATTAGCCAAAAACATTCAGTACTTC.

The V call is TRBV30, the J call TRBJ2-7, with 7 bases lining up with TRBD2. The germline V gene has CDR1 GTSNPN and CDR2 SVGIG (reference sequence). The V segment lost 1 base and the J segment 4 bases; nucleotides outside the gene matches: 10. There are 15 residues in the CDR3. DNA for the CDR3: TGTGCCTGGAGTGCGCCCAGCGGGACTAAGTACGAGCAGTACTTC. Protein: CAWSAPSGTKYEQYF.